Included here is one T cell receptor (beta chain) sequence, with context. This sample is part of a study of blood T cell repertoires in COVID-19. Overall study: Whether acute or convalescent, the COVID-19 samples came from the United States, Italy and Spain.

This table comes from immunoSEQ multiplex PCR, and its TCRdb copy is limited to in-frame clones, with some not included. The sample records 95,000 to 150,000 clones, over 75% being singletons. The CDR3 totals 14 residues. The junction had 10 bases not matched to a gene; V was cut back by 4 bases and J by 11 bases. CDR1 and CDR2 (germline): WNHNN, SYGVQD (reference sequence). The gene calls are TRBV10-1 and TRBJ2-1; 8 bases line up with TRBD1. The source is a woman in her seventies with acute or convalescent COVID-19. Sequenced sample: peripheral blood. The CDR3 region has the DNA TGCGCCAGCAGTGCCCAGACAGGGGCCGCAAAGCAGTTCTTC. Its protein is CASSAQTGAAKQFF.